This T cell receptor (beta chain) was recovered during a study of identical twins. The sample holds many counts of this clonotype. Addition of a universal primer site occurred through template switching, and cDNA carried unique molecular identifiers. Each CDR3 protein is one row after TCRdb ran MiXCR on the 5' RACE reads. The sample has 700,000 or so distinct CDR3 sequences, over 8.5% seen once. This same sample was also taken into another study, of yellow fever vaccine responses in identical twins. That report adds: Twins' vaccine T cell responses were reported to seem partly convergent and partly personalized.

The sequenced sample was PBMCs. This clonotype was sampled from a woman between 18 and 30 years old in good health.

The CDR3 sequence is CASSASALNTGELFF. The CDR3, as DNA: TGCGCCAGCAGCGCCTCGGCTCTCAACACCGGGGAGCTGTTTTTT. The genes are TRBV5-1 and TRBJ2-2, with D hard to call. Trimming took 4 bases from V and 2 from J, leaving 12 bases between them. This CDR3 is 15 amino acids long. Germline CDR1 and CDR2: SGHRS and YFSETQ.